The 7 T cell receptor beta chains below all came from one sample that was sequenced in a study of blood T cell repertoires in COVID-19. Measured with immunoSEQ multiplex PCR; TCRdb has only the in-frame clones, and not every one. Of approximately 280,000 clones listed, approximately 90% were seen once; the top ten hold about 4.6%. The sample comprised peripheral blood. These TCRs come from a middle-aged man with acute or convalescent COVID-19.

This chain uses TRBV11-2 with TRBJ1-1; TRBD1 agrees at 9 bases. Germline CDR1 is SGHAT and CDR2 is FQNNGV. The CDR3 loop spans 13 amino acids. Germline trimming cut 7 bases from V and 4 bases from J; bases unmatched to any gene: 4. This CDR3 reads CASKRQGGTEAFF. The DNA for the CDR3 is TGTGCCAGCAAAAGACAGGGGGGCACTGAAGCTTTCTTT.

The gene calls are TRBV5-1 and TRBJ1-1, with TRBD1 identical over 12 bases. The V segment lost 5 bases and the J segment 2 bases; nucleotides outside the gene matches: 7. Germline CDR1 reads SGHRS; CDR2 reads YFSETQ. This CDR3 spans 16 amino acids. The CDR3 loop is CASRVGQGAFNTEAFF. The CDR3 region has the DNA TGCGCCAGCAGAGTGGGACAGGGGGCTTTTAACACTGAAGCTTTCTTT.

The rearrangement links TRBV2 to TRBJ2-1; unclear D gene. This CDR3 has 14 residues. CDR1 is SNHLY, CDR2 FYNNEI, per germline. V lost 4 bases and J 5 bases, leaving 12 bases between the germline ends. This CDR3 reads CASSVEQINNEQFF. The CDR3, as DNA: TGTGCCAGCAGTGTGGAACAGATTAACAATGAGCAGTTCTTC.

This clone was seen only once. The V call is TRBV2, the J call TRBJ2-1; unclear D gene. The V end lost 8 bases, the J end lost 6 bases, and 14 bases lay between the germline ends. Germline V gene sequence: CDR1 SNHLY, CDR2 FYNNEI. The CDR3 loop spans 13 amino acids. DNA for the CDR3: TGTGCCAGCGCTCTAAACCCGTTCAATGAGCAGTTCTTC. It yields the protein CASALNPFNEQFF.

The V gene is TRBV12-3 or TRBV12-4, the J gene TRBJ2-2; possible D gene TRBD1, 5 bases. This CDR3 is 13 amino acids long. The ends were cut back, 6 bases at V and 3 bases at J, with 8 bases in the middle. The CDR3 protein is CASRIGDTGELFF. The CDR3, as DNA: TGTGCCAGCAGAATAGGGGACACCGGGGAGCTGTTTTTT.

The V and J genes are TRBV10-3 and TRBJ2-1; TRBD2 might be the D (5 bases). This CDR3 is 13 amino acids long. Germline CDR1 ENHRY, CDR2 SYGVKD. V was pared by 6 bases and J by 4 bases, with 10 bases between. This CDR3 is CAIRDSAYNEQFF. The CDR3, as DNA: TGTGCCATCAGGGACTCGGCGTACAATGAGCAGTTCTTC.

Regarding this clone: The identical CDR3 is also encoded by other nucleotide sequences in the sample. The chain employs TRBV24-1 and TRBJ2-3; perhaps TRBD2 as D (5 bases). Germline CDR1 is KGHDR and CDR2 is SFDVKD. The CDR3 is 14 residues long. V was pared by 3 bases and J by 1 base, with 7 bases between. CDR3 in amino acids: CATSDPGGTDTQYF. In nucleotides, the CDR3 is TGTGCCACCAGTGATCCCGGGGGCACAGATACGCAGTATTTT.